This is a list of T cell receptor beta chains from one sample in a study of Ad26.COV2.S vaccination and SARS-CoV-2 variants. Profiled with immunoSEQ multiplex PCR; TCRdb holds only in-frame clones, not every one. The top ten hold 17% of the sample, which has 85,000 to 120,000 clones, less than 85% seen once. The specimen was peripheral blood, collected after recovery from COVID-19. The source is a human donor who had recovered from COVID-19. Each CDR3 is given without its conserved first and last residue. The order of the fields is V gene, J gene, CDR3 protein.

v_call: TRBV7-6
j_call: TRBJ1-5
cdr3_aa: ASSETGLGGNQPQH

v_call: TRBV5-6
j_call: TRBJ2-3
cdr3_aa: ASSLGTFTDTQY

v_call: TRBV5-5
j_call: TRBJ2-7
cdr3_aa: ASSLARVGHSGEQY

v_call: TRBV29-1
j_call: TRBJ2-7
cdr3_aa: SVQGQGNYEQY

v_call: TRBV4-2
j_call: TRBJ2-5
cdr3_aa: ASSPLGGETQY

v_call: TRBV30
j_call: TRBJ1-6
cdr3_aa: AWAGSHSPLH

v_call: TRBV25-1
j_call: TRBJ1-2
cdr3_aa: ASSEGTGFYGYT

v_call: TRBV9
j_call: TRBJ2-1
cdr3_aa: ASSATHTNEQF

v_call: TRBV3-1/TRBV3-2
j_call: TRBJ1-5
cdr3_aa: ASSQGVGRGNQPQH

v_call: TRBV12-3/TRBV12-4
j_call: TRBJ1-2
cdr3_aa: ASRDPGDYGYT

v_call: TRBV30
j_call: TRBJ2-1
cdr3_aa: AWSRGLAGKQF

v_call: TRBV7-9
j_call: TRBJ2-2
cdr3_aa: ASRGGAGGLYTGELF

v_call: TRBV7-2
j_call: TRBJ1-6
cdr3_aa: ASSFGQTLH

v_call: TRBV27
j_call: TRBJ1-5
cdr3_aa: ASSSATGQPQH

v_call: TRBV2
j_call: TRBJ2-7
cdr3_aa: ASLGGVSSREQY

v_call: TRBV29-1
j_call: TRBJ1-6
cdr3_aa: SGQQAPNSPLH

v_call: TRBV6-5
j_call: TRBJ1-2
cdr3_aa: ASNAQGKGGYT

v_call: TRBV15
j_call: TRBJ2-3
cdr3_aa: ATSRERPPSTDTQY

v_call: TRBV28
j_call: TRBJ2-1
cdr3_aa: ASRPGGYSTGAGGRYNEQF

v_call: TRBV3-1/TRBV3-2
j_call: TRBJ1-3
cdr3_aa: ASSQQVAGNTIY

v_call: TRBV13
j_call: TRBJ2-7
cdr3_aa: ASSLDREQY

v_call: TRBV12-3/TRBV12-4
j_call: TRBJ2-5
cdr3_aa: ASSLGREETQY

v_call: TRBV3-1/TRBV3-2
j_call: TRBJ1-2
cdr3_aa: ASSSQGDYGYT

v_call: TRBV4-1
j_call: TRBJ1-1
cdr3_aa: ASSPDRVNTEAF

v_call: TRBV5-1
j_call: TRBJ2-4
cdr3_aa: ASSLGLDGIQY

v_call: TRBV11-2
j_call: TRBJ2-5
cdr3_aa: ASSSDRETQY

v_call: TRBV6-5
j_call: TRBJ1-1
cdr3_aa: ASSYRDSEAF

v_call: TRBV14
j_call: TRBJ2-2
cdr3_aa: ASSQDPNTGELF